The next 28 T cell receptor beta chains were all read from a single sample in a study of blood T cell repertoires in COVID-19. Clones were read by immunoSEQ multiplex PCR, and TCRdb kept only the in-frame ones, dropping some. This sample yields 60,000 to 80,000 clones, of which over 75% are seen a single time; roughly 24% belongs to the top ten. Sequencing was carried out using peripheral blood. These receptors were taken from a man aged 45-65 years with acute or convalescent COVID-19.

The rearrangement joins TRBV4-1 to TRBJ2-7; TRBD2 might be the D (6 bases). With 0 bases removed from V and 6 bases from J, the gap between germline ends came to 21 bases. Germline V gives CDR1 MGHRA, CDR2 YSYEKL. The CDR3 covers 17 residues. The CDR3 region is CASSQDSLGANGGEQYF. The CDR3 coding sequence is TGCGCCAGCAGCCAAGATTCCCTTGGGGCCAACGGGGGCGAGCAGTACTTC.

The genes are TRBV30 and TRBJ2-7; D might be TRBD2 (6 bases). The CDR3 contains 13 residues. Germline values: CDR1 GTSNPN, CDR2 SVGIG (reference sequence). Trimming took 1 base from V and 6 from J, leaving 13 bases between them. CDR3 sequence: CAWSGGGNGEQYV. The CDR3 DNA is TGTGCCTGGAGTGGTGGAGGGAACGGCGAGCAGTACGTC.

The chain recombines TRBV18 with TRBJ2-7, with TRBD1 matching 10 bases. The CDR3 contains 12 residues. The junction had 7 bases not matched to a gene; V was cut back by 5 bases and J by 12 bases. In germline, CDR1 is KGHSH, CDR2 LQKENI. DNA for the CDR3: TGTGCCAGCTCAGGGACAGGGGACTTGTGGTACTTC. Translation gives CASSGTGDLWYF. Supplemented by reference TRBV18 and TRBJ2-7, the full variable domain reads NAGVMQNPRHLVRRRGQEARLRCSPMKGHSHVYWYRQLPEEGLKFMVYLQKENIIDESGMPKERFSAEFPKEGPSILRIQQVVRGDSAAYFCASSGTGDLWYFGPGTRLTVT.

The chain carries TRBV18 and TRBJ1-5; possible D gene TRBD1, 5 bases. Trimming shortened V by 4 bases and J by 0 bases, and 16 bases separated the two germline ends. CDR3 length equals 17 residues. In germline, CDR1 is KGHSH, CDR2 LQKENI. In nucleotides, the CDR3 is TGTGCCAGCTCACGCCAGGGAGGGGACTATAGCAATCAGCCCCAGCATTTT. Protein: CASSRQGGDYSNQPQHF.

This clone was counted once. The CDR3 region has the DNA TGCGCCAGCAGCCCCGCGGGACAGGGCCACGAGCAGTACGTC. Translation gives CASSPAGQGHEQYV. The chain recombines TRBV5-1 with TRBJ2-7; 9 nucleotides agree with TRBD1. This CDR3 is 14 amino acids long. CDR1 and CDR2 (germline): SGHRS, YFSETQ. V gave up 4 bases and J gave up 5 bases; unmatched junction bases: 7.

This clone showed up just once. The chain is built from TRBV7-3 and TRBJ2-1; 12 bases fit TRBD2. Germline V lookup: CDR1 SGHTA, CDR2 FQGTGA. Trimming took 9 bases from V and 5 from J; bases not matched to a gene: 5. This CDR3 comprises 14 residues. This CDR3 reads CASSRLAGDNEQFF. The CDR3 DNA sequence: TGTGCCAGTTCCAGACTAGCGGGGGACAATGAGCAGTTCTTC.

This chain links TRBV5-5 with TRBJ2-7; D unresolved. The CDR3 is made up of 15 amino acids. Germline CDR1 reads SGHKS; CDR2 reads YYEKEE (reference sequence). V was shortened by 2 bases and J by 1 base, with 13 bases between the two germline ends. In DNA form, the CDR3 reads TGTGCCAGCAGCTTAATCCAGGATACTTCCTACGAGCAGTACGTC. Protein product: CASSLIQDTSYEQYV.

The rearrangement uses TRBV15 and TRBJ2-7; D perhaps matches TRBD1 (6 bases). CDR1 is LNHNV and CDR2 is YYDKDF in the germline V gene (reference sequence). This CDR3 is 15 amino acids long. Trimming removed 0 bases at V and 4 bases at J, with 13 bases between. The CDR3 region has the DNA TGTGCCACCAGCAGAGACTCCCAGGGGCGGTACGAGCAGTACTTC. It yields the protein CATSRDSQGRYEQYF.

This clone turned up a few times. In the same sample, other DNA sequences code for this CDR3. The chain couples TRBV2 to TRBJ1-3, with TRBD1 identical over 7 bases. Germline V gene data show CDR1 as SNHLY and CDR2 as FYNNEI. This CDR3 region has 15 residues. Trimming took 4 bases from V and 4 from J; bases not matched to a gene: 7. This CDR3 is CASSGVRQGGNTIYF. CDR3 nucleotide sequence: TGTGCCAGCAGTGGGGTCAGACAGGGCGGAAACACCATATATTTT. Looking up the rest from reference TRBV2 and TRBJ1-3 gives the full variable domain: EPEVTQTPSHQVTQMGQEVILRCVPISNHLYFYWYRQILGQKVEFLVSFYNNEISEKSEIFDDQFSVERPDGSNFTLKIRSTKLEDSAMYFCASSGVRQGGNTIYFGEGSWLTVV.

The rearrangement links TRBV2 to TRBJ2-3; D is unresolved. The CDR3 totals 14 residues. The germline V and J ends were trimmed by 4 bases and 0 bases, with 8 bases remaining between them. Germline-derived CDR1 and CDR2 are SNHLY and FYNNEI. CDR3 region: CASSGRRSTDTQYF. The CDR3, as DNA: TGTGCCAGCAGTGGGCGGCGAAGCACAGATACGCAGTATTTT.

The CDR3 DNA sequence: TGCGCCAGCAGCTTGAGGCGGAGCACTGAAGCTTTCTTT. Amino acids: CASSLRRSTEAFF. The chain joins TRBV5-1 to TRBJ1-1, with D uncertain. Between the trimmed V and J ends, which lost 1 base and 4 bases, there was a span of 8 bases. The CDR3 is 13 amino acids. Germline loops: CDR1 SGHRS, CDR2 YFSETQ.

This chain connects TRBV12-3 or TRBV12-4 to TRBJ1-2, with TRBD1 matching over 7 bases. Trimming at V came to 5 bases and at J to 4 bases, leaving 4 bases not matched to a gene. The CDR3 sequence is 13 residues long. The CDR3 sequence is CASSPSGGYGYTF. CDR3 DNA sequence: TGTGCCAGCAGTCCCTCAGGGGGCTATGGCTACACCTTC.

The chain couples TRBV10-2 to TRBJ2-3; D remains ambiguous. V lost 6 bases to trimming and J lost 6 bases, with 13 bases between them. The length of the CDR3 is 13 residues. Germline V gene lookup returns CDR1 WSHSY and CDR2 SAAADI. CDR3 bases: TGCGCCAGCAGAGGAGAAGAGCCGGATACGCAGTATTTT. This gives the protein CASRGEEPDTQYF.

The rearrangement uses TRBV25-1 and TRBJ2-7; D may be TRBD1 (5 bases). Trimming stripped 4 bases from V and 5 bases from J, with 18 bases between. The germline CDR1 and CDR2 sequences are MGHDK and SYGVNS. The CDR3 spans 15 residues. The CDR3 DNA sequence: TGTGCCAGCAGTGCGGACACCCTCTGGGCCGACGAGCAGTACTTC. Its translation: CASSADTLWADEQYF.

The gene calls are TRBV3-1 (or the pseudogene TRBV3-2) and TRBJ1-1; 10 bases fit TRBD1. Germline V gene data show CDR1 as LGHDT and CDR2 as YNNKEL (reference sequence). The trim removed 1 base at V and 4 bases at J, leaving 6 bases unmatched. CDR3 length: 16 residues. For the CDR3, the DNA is TGTGCCAGCAGCCAAGTCGGGACAGGGGTTGCCACTGAAGCTTTCTTT. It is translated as CASSQVGTGVATEAFF.

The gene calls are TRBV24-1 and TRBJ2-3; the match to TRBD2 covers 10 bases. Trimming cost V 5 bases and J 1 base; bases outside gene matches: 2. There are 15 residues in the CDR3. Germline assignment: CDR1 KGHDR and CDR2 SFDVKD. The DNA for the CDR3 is TGTGCCACCAGTGTAACTAGCGGGGGCACAGATACGCAGTATTTT. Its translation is CATSVTSGGTDTQYF.

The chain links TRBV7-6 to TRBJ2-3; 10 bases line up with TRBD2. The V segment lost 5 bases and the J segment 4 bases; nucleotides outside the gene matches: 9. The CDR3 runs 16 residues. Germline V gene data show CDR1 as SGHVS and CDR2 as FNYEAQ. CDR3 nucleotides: TGTGCCAGCAGCCCAGAGGCGACTAGCGGGTCAGATACGCAGTATTTT. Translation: CASSPEATSGSDTQYF.

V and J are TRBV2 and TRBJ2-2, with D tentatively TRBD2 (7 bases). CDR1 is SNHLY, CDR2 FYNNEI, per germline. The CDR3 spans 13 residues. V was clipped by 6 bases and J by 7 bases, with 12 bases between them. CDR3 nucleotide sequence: TGTGCCAGCAGCGGACAGCGGGGCGGGGAGCTGTTTTTT. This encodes CASSGQRGGELFF.

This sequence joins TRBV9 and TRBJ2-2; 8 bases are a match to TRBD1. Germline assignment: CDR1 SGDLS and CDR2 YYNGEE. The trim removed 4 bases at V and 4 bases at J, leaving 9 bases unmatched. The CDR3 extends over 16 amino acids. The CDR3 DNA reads TGTGCCAGCAGCCCTAGTATGGGACAGGTCACCGGGGAGCTGTTTTTT. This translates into CASSPSMGQVTGELFF.

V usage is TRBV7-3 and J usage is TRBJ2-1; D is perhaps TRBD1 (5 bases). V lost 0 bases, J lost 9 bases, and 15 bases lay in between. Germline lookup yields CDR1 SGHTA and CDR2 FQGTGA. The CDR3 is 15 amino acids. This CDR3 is CASSLTGGPQGEQFF. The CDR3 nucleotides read TGTGCCAGCAGCTTAACGGGCGGACCGCAGGGTGAGCAGTTCTTC.

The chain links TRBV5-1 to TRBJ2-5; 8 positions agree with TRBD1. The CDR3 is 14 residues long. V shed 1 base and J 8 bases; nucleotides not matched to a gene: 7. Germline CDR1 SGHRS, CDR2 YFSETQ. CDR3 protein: CASSLKDRVATQYF. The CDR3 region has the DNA TGCGCCAGCAGCTTGAAGGACAGGGTCGCTACCCAGTACTTC. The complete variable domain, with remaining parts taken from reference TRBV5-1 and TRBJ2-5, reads KAGVTQTPRYLIKTRGQQVTLSCSPISGHRSVSWYQQTPGQGLQFLFEYFSETQRNKGNFPGRFSGRQFSNSRSEMNVSTLELGDSALYLCASSLKDRVATQYFGPGTRLLVL.

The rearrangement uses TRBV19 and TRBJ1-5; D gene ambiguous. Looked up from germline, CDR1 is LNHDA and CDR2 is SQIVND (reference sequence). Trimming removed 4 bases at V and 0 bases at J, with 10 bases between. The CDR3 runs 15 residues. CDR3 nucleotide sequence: TGTGCCAGTAGTAGGAGGACTGATAGCAATCAGCCCCAGCATTTT. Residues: CASSRRTDSNQPQHF.

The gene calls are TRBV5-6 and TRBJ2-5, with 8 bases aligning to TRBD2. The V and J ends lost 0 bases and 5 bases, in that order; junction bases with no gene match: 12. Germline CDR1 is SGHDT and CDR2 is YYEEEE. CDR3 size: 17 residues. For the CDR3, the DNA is TGTGCCAGCAGCTTGGGAGGAGCGGGGGCGCACGGGGAGACCCAGTACTTC. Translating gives CASSLGGAGAHGETQYF.

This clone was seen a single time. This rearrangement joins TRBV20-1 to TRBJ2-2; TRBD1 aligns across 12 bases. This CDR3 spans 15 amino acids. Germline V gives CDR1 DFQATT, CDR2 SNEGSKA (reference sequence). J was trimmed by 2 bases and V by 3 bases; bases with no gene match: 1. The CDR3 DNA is TGCAGTGCTAGTGGGACAGGGGGCAACACCGGGGAGCTGTTTTTT. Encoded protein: CSASGTGGNTGELFF.

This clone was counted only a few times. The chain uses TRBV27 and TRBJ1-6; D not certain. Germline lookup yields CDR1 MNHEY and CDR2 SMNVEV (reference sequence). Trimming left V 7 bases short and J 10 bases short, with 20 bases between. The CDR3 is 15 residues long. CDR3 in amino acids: CASKRGRNQESPLHF. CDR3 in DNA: TGTGCCAGCAAGCGGGGTAGGAACCAGGAATCACCCCTCCACTTT.

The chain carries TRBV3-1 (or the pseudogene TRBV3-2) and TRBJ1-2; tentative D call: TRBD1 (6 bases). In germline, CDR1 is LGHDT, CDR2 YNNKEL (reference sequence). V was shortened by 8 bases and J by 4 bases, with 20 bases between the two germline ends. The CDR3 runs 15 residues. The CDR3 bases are TGTGCCAGCTCCTCAGGGGCAGAGATGGGCTATGGCTACACCTTC. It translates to CASSSGAEMGYGYTF.

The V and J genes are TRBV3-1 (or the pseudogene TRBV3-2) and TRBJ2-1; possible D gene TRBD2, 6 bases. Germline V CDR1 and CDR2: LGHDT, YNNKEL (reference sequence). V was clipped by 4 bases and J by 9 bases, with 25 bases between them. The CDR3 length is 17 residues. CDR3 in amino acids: CASSPDLQRVLVGEQFF. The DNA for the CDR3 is TGTGCCAGCAGCCCAGATCTCCAGCGGGTACTGGTCGGTGAGCAGTTCTTC.

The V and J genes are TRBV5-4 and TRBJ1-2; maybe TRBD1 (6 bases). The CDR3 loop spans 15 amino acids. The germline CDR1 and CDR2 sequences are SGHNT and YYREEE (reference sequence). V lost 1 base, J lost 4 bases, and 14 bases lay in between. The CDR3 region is CASSLPQGPVYGYTF. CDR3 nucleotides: TGTGCCAGCAGCTTGCCACAGGGCCCAGTCTATGGCTACACCTTC.